Given below is one TCR beta chain in context. Antigen: not known. These data are taken from a study of CD4+ T cells in melanoma. The CDR3 is 15 residues long. The ends lost 5 bases at V and 3 bases at J; junction bases unmatched: 8. From germline, CDR1 is MDHEN and CDR2 SYDVKM. Broader study findings: A reported correlation linked neoantigen-specific CD4+ T cells to CD8+, macrophage and B cell function. Diverse differentiation states were reported for melanoma neoantigen-specific CD4+ T cells.

Measured with immunoSEQ multiplex PCR; TCRdb has only the in-frame clones, and not every one. This sample yields more than 90,000 clones, of which 92% are seen a single time; 3% to 4% belongs to the top ten. V usage is TRBV28 and J usage is TRBJ2-3; the match to TRBD1 covers 7 bases. This receptor was identified in a human donor with melanoma. Sample: peripheral blood. DNA for the CDR3: TGTGCCAGCAGTACCTACAGGGGCGGGACAGATACGCAGTATTTT. Protein product: CASSTYRGGTDTQYF.